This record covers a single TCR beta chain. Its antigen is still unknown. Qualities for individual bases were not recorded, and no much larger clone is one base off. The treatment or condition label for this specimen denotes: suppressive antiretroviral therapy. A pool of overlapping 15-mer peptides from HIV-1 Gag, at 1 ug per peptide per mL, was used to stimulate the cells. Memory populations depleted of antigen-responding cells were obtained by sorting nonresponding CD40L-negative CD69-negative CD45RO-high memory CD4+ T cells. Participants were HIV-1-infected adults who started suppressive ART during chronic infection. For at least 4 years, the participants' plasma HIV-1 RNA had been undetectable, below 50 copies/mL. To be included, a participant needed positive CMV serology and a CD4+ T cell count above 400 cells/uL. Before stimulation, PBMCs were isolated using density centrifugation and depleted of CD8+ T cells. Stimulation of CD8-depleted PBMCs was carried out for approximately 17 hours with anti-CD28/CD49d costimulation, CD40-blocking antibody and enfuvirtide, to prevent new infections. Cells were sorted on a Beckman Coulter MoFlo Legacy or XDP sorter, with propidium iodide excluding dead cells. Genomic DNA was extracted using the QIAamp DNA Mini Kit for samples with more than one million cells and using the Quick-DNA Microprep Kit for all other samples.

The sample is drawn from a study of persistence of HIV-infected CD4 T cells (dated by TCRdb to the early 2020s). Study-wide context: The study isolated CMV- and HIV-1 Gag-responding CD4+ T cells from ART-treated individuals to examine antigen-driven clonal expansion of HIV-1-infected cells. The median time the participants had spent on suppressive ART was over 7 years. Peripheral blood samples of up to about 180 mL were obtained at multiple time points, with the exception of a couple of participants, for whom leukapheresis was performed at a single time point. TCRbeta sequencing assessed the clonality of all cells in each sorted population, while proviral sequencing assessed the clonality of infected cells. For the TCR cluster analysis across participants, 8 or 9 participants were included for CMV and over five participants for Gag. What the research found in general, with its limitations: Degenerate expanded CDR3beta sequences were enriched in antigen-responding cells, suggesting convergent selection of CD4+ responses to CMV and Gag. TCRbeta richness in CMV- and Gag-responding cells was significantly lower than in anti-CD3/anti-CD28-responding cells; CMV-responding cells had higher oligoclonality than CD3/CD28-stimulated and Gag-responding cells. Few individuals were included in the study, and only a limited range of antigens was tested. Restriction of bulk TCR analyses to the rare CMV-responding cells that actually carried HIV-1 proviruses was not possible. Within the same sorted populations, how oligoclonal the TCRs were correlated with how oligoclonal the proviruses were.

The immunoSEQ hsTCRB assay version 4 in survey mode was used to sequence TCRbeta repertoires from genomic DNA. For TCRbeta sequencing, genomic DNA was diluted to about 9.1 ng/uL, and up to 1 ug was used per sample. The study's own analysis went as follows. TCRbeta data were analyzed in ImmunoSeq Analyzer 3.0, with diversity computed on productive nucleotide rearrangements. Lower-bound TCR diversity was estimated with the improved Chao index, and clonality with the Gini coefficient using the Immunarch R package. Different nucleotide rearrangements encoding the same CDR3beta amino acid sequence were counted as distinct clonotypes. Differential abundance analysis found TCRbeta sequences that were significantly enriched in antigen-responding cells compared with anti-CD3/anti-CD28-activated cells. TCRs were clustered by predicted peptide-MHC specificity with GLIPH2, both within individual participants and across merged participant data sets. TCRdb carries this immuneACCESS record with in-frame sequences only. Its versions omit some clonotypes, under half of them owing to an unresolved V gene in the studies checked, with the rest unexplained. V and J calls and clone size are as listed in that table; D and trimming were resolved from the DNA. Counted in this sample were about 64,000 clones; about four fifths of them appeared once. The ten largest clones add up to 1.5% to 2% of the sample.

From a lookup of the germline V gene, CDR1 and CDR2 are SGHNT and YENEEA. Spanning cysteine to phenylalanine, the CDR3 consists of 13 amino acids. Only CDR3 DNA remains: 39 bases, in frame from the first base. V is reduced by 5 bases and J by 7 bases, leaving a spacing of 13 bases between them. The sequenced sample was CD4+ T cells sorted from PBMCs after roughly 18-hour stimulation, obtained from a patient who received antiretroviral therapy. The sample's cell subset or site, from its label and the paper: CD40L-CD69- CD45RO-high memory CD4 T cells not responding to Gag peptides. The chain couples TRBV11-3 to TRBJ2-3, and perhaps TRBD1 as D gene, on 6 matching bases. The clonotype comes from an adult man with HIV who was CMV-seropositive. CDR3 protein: CASSPRGTNTQYF. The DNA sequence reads TGTGCCAGCAGCCCCAGGGGAACTAATACGCAGTATTTT.